The following is a T cell receptor beta chain sequence with its context. It has no known antigen specificity. Within one base of it there is no much larger clone, and no base qualities were kept. The data originate from a study of spatial heterogeneity in lung cancer (dated by TCRdb to about 2019). The study in broad terms: Beta-chain transcripts were consistently detected in greater numbers than alpha-chain transcripts, which likely reflects a higher abundance of beta-chain transcripts. TCR repertoire features were related to nonsynonymous mutation counts determined by whole-exome sequencing of tumor tissue. The study quantitatively compared TCR alpha and beta repertoires across multiple tumor regions, matched nontumor lung and blood in non-small cell lung cancer. At surgery, around 200 tumor regions, 61 to 65 matched nontumor lung samples and some 54 PBMC samples were TCR-sequenced for both alpha and beta chains. In the raw uncorrected reads, each unique combination of TCR and UMI appeared more than ten times on average. Broad study findings and their caveats: Confirming at a functional level the hypothesis that regional TCRs recognize regional mutations was considered to require additional single-cell paired TCR alpha and beta sequencing. Ubiquitous expanded tumor TCRs were detected in blood more often at tumor resection than at routine follow-up.

The library was prepared using 5' RACE. Sequencing took place on a NextSeq 500. To allow correction of PCR and sequencing errors, the TCR library protocol tagged every TCR cDNA molecule with a unique molecular identifier. The study's processing was this. Decombinator tools were used for TCR identification, UMI-based error correction and CDR3 extraction. Expanded TCRs were defined as those above a frequency of 2 per 1,000, corresponding to the top 1% of the tumor frequency distribution. Rényi diversity was computed with the R vegan package after subsampling each repertoire 100 times to 5,000 TCRs. CDR3 similarity networks were built from amino acid triplet string-kernel similarity, with CDR3s being connected when pairwise similarity was above 0.82. The raw public reads went through TCRdb reprocessing: fastp at Q25, MiXCR clone calling, in-frame beta chains kept. A single entry per CDR3 protein holds the most common genes and DNA from its merged rows. TCRdb assigned the V and J calls; the authors' analysis was not used. In this sample the table shows 89,000 or so distinct CDR3 sequences, about 20% of which occur a single time. About 6.6% of the sample rests with the top ten.

CDR1 and CDR2 are read off the germline V gene as SGHTA and FQGNSA. V lost 4 bases and J lost 6 bases; the stretch between them is 16 bases long. The CDR3 covers 14 residues, taking in both the cysteine and the phenylalanine. Only the CDR3 DNA is retained, 42 bases long and in frame from the first base. The time point label, read with the paper, signifies: sample taken at primary tumor resection. For TCR sequencing, whole RNA was extracted from tumor and nontumor lung tissue, or from cryopreserved PBMC samples, and no cell sorting was done. The donors were some 76 patients from the lung TRACERx cohort who had early-stage, untreated non-small cell lung cancer. Only patients for whom sufficient RNA was available from at least two tumor regions were selected for TCR sequencing.

Here the sequenced sample was PBMCs, taken at surgery. The chain links TRBV7-2 with TRBJ2-7; a tentative D call is TRBD2 (6 bases match). The TCR sequence derives from a male donor with early-stage non-small cell lung cancer. The DNA reads TGTGCCAGCAGCTCACACAGGAGGGAACCCGAGCAGTACTTC. Its translation is CASSSHRREPEQYF.